These 28 T cell receptor beta chains originate from one sample sequenced in a study of cytomegalovirus exposure and HLA in healthy donors. Amplification used 60 Vbeta primers and 13 Jbeta primers. Clones were read by immunoSEQ multiplex PCR, and TCRdb kept only the in-frame ones, dropping some. Of fewer than 180,000 clones listed, around 79% were seen once; the top ten hold roughly 4%. Input material: PBMCs. The source of these receptors is a human donor in good health.

This chain uses TRBV11-2 with TRBJ1-4; D not resolved. The CDR3 has 17 amino acids. In germline, CDR1 is SGHAT, CDR2 FQNNGV. Trimming took 5 bases from V and 0 from J, leaving 16 bases between them. CDR3 in amino acids: CASSNRVRGPTNEKLFF. The CDR3 DNA reads as TGTGCCAGCAGCAATAGGGTACGGGGTCCAACTAATGAAAAACTGTTTTTT. The full variable domain, in which reference TRBV11-2 and TRBJ1-4 provide the parts outside the CDR3, is EAGVAQSPRYKIIEKRQSVAFWCNPISGHATLYWYQQILGQGPKLLIQFQNNGVVDDSQLPKDRFSAERLKGVDSTLKIQPAKLEDSAVYLCASSNRVRGPTNEKLFFGSGTQLSVL.

This clone was found once. V and J are TRBV6-1 and TRBJ2-1; 11 nucleotides line up with TRBD1. CDR3 length: 15 amino acids. Germline V lookup: CDR1 MNHNS, CDR2 SASEGT. The trim removed 6 bases at V and 5 bases at J, leaving 6 bases unmatched. In DNA form, the CDR3 reads TGTGCCAGCAGCAAAGGGGACAGGGGGAACAATGAGCAGTTCTTC. It is translated as CASSKGDRGNNEQFF.

This clone has a single count. The V gene is TRBV29-1, the J gene TRBJ2-1, with TRBD1 as a possible D gene (5 bases). The CDR3 totals 14 residues. Trimming removed 4 bases from V and 0 bases from J, with 10 bases in between. Germline V gene sequence: CDR1 SQVTM, CDR2 ANQGSEA. CDR3 residues: CSVGRGNSYNEQFF. CDR3 in DNA: TGCAGCGTTGGTAGGGGAAACTCCTACAATGAGCAGTTCTTC.

V is TRBV6-4 and J is TRBJ1-3; D perhaps matches TRBD1 (6 bases). The V gene lost 4 bases and the J gene lost 2 bases, with 12 bases spanning the gap. The CDR3 extends over 15 amino acids. Germline CDR1 MRHNA, CDR2 SNTAGT. The CDR3 nucleotides read TGTGCCAGCAGTGCATCAGGGGTTCCTGGAAACACCATATATTTT. Translating it yields CASSASGVPGNTIYF.

V usage is TRBV9 and J usage is TRBJ2-3; D is ambiguous. Trimming pared 1 base from V and 6 bases from J, leaving 15 bases between. There are 15 residues in the CDR3. Germline V gene sequence: CDR1 SGDLS, CDR2 YYNGEE. The DNA of the CDR3 is TGTGCCAGCAGCGTACGGTCGGTAGAATGGGATACGCAGTATTTT. Its protein is CASSVRSVEWDTQYF.

The chain couples TRBV30 to TRBJ1-5; 7 bases line up with TRBD1. V gave up 1 base and J gave up 0 bases; unmatched junction bases: 12. The CDR3 spans 18 residues. Per germline, CDR1 GTSNPN and CDR2 SVGIG (reference sequence). The CDR3 here is CAWSGTGQRSASNQPQHF. The CDR3, as DNA: TGTGCCTGGAGTGGAACGGGACAGAGAAGTGCTAGCAATCAGCCCCAGCATTTT.

This clone was detected a few times. Distinct nucleotide sequences in the sample also encode this CDR3. The chain recombines TRBV6-4 with TRBJ2-3, with TRBD2 identical over 11 bases. This CDR3 has 15 amino acids. Looked up from germline, CDR1 is MRHNA and CDR2 is SNTAGT. V trimming: 0 bases; J trimming: 4 bases; junction bases outside the gene matches: 0. The CDR3 coding sequence is TGTGCCAGCAGTGACTCACTAGCGGGGGCAGATACGCAGTATTTT. Its translation: CASSDSLAGADTQYF.

Of note for this clone: Other nucleotide sequences from this sample produce the same CDR3. V usage is TRBV20-1 and J usage is TRBJ1-1; D is uncertain. From germline, CDR1 is DFQATT and CDR2 SNEGSKA (reference sequence). The CDR3 totals 11 residues. V was pared by 5 bases and J by 3 bases, with 7 bases between. The CDR3 DNA sequence: TGCAGTGCTTCCCGGGACACTGAAGCTTTCTTT. It yields the protein CSASRDTEAFF.

This sequence joins TRBV12-5 and TRBJ1-2; 9 bases map to TRBD1. Germline V gene lookup returns CDR1 LGHNT and CDR2 FRNRAP. Trimming took 8 bases from V and 8 from J; bases not matched to a gene: 9. The CDR3 has 13 residues. This chain's CDR3 is CASTGTGPRGYTF. CDR3 nucleotides: TGTGCTAGTACCGGGACAGGGCCTCGGGGCTACACCTTC.

The rearrangement joins TRBV10-1 to TRBJ2-1; 9 bases match TRBD2. From germline, CDR1 is WNHNN and CDR2 SYGVQD (reference sequence). The CDR3 is 16 residues long. After removal of 0 bases from V and 3 bases from J, the junction contained 3 bases not matched to a gene. The CDR3 nucleotides read TGCGCCAGCAGTGAGTCGCTAGCGGGGTACTACAATGAGCAGTTCTTC. The encoded protein is CASSESLAGYYNEQFF.

The genes are TRBV4-3 and TRBJ2-3, with 13 bases fitting TRBD2. CDR1 is LGHNA and CDR2 is YSLEER in the germline V gene. There are 18 residues in the CDR3. V gave up 0 bases and J gave up 6 bases; unmatched junction bases: 9. Here the CDR3 DNA reads TGCGCCAGCAGCCAAGACCGGACTAGCGGGGGAAATACTGATACGCAGTATTTT. Translation: CASSQDRTSGGNTDTQYF.

This sequence joins TRBV10-2 and TRBJ2-7, with TRBD1 matching 8 bases. With V trimmed by 7 bases and J by 1 base, 3 bases remained unmatched. Germline V gene lookup returns CDR1 WSHSY and CDR2 SAAADI. The length of the CDR3 is 13 residues. The CDR3 sequence: CASNRDRSYEQYF. The CDR3 DNA is TGCGCCAGCAATAGGGACAGGTCCTACGAGCAGTACTTC.

The chain combines TRBV28 with TRBJ1-2; 9 positions match TRBD1. Germline lookup yields CDR1 MDHEN and CDR2 SYDVKM. This CDR3 has 15 residues. V shed 9 bases and J 5 bases; nucleotides not matched to a gene: 13. The CDR3 nucleotides are TGTGCCAGACTGGTGACCCGGGACAGGGATTATGGCTACACCTTC. This gives the protein CARLVTRDRDYGYTF.

This clone was detected a few times. The chain has TRBV10-2 and TRBJ1-1, with 9 bases that match TRBD1. Germline V gene sequence: CDR1 WSHSY, CDR2 SAAADI. The CDR3 runs 15 residues. J lost 0 bases, V lost 10 bases, and 9 bases had no gene match. CDR3: CATRDRVRLNTEAFF. CDR3 in DNA: TGCGCCACCCGGGACAGGGTAAGGTTGAACACTGAAGCTTTCTTT.

J is TRBJ1-1 and V is TRBV7-9; the D is unclear. Trimming cost V 7 bases and J 4 bases, with 7 bases left between them. The CDR3 extends over 11 amino acids. The germline V gene encodes CDR1 SEHNR and CDR2 FQNEAQ (reference sequence). The CDR3 sequence: CASTPSTEAFF. CDR3 coding DNA: TGTGCCAGCACCCCGAGCACTGAAGCTTTCTTT.

This clone showed up just once. The chain joins TRBV6-4 to TRBJ2-7; D is unresolved. Germline CDR1 MRHNA, CDR2 SNTAGT. The CDR3 has 13 residues. V lost 4 bases, J lost 0 bases, and 7 bases lay in between. CDR3 loop: CASSAFSSYEQYF. DNA for the CDR3: TGTGCCAGCAGTGCCTTCAGCTCCTACGAGCAGTACTTC.

In DNA, the CDR3 is TGTGCCACTTCGCCGGACAGACTCTTCTCTGCTGAAAAACTGTTTTTT. It yields the protein CATSPDRLFSAEKLFF. This chain connects TRBV15 to TRBJ1-4; tentatively, D is TRBD1 (6 bases). Germline V gene lookup returns CDR1 LNHNV and CDR2 YYDKDF (reference sequence). CDR3 length: 16 amino acids. The V gene lost 9 bases and the J gene lost 7 bases, with 24 bases spanning the gap.

The rearrangement uses TRBV4-3 and TRBJ2-1; TRBD2 aligns across 7 bases. This CDR3 region has 16 residues. V was pared by 1 base and J by 3 bases, with 6 bases of the junction left unmatched. Germline V gene data show CDR1 as LGHNA and CDR2 as YSLEER. Here the CDR3 reads CASSQGASGNYNEQFF. The CDR3 DNA follows: TGCGCCAGCAGCCAAGGAGCTAGCGGAAACTACAATGAGCAGTTCTTC.

This clone was found once. The chain employs TRBV27 and TRBJ2-4; D gene unclear. CDR3 length: 13 residues. Germline CDR1 MNHEY, CDR2 SMNVEV (reference sequence). Trimming pared 4 bases from V and 1 base from J, leaving 5 bases between. CDR3: CASSYSAKNIQYF. The DNA of the CDR3 is TGTGCCAGCAGTTACTCGGCCAAAAACATTCAGTACTTC.

This chain joins TRBV6-1 and TRBJ2-7, with TRBD2 matching over 7 bases. Trimming cost V 3 bases and J 3 bases; bases outside gene matches: 11. Germline values: CDR1 MNHNS, CDR2 SASEGT. The CDR3 has 16 amino acids. CDR3 in DNA: TGTGCCAGCAGTGACGATCCGGGACGGGGGGACTACGAGCAGTACTTC. Translation gives CASSDDPGRGDYEQYF.

Comment on this clone: The sample has other DNA sequences that encode this CDR3 too. The chain is built from TRBV19 and TRBJ1-1, with D possibly TRBD1 on 5 matching bases. This CDR3 contains 14 residues. Germline V gene data show CDR1 as LNHDA and CDR2 as SQIVND (reference sequence). V was pared by 0 bases and J by 2 bases, with 7 bases between. In DNA, the CDR3 is TGTGCCAGTAGTATAGAGGGGCTAAACACTGAAGCTTTCTTT. Protein: CASSIEGLNTEAFF.

This chain connects TRBV28 to TRBJ2-7; D call uncertain. The CDR3 consists of 13 residues. V gave up 5 bases and J gave up 2 bases, with 10 bases separating them. The V gene's germline CDR1 is MDHEN and CDR2 SYDVKM. CDR3 nucleotide sequence: TGTGCCAGCAGTCGACTCCTTACCTACGAGCAGTACTTC. Translation gives CASSRLLTYEQYF.

The V and J genes are TRBV4-3 and TRBJ1-2; tentatively, D is TRBD1 (6 bases). V was shortened by 1 base and J by 7 bases, with 16 bases between the two germline ends. The germline CDR1 and CDR2 sequences are LGHNA and YSLEER. The CDR3 has 15 residues. The DNA of the CDR3 is TGCGCCAGCAGCCAAGTCCTTCCGGGGGGGGCTGGCTACACCTTC. It yields the protein CASSQVLPGGAGYTF.

The chain is built from TRBV28 and TRBJ2-3; 7 bases map to TRBD2. CDR3 length: 15 amino acids. CDR1 MDHEN and CDR2 SYDVKM come from the germline V gene. V lost 6 bases, J lost 4 bases, and 10 bases stayed unmatched. The CDR3 DNA reads as TGTGCCAGCAGCCCGGGGGGTAGCGGATCAGATACGCAGTATTTT. This translates into CASSPGGSGSDTQYF.

This clone was seen only once. The chain recombines TRBV4-3 with TRBJ2-7; tentatively, D is TRBD2 (5 bases). CDR1 is LGHNA, CDR2 YSLEER, per germline. The CDR3 spans 15 residues. V lost 0 bases to trimming and J lost 10 bases, with 19 bases between them. The CDR3 spells CASSQDQAGGPEQYF. CDR3 nucleotide sequence: TGCGCCAGCAGCCAAGATCAGGCAGGAGGCCCCGAACAGTACTTC.

The chain employs TRBV19 and TRBJ1-1, with a weak D call TRBD1 (6 bases). Trimming stripped 5 bases from V and 4 bases from J, with 8 bases between. Looked up from germline, CDR1 is LNHDA and CDR2 is SQIVND (reference sequence). This CDR3 comprises 12 residues. CDR3 nucleotide sequence: TGTGCCAGTAGTCAGGGGCCCACTGAAGCTTTCTTT. Translating gives CASSQGPTEAFF. The full variable domain, its missing parts supplied by reference TRBV19 and TRBJ1-1, is DGGITQSPKYLFRKEGQNVTLSCEQNLNHDAMYWYRQDPGQGLRLIYYSQIVNDFQKGDIAEGYSVSREKKESFPLTVTSAQKNPTAFYLCASSQGPTEAFFGQGTRLTVV.

This clone was observed a handful of times. An end of the junction does not agree with germline; a read error may underlie this. This chain connects TRBV6-5 to TRBJ1-2; possible D gene TRBD1, 5 bases. Germline CDR1 is MNHEY and CDR2 is SVGAGI. The CDR3 totals 12 residues. The CDR3 reads CASSSTGAPPHF. CDR3 DNA: TGTGCCAGCAGCTCTACAGGCGCCCCTCCCCACTTC.

The rearrangement joins TRBV19 to TRBJ1-2; D not certain. The germline V gene encodes CDR1 LNHDA and CDR2 SQIVND (reference sequence). V was pared by 0 bases and J by 1 base, with 12 bases between. CDR3 length equals 16 residues. CDR3 nucleotides: TGTGCCAGTAGTATAGATCTATTGGCAGGTAACTATGGCTACACCTTC. It translates to CASSIDLLAGNYGYTF.